This T cell receptor beta chain was sequenced for a study of CD8 T cells in ankylosing spondylitis (dated by TCRdb to 2015 to 2018). Study-wide context: To find TCR variants linked to disease, the study profiled T cell receptor beta repertoires in ankylosing spondylitis patients and healthy donors. In total, the full study cohort was made up of 110 or so healthy donors and some 26 ankylosing spondylitis patients. Samples of peripheral blood were taken, and for ankylosing spondylitis patients, synovial fluid was collected as well. Here is what the overall study found, with its caveats: Some motif variants were previously reported in synovial fluid and blood of reactive arthritis patients, suggesting common disease-initiation mechanisms. Blood from ankylosing spondylitis patients appeared to be characterized by a TCR beta motif composed of eight or nine highly homologous amino acid variants. The disease-linked clones showed a CD8+ phenotype and occurred at relatively low frequencies in peripheral blood. Significant enrichment of the disease-linked clones was reported in matched synovial fluid samples from ankylosing spondylitis patients.

Turning to this clonotype: Its cognate antigen has yet to be identified. No quality values exist for individual bases; no much larger clone is one base distant.

TCRdb names Illumina HiSeq 2500 as the instrument used. TCR beta libraries were prepared by quantitative 5'-RACE with molecular barcodes. Turning to the authors' computational methods: Disease-linked TCR variants were identified with a new computational method built on a probabilistic model of VDJ rearrangement. TCRdb reran the public reads through fastp at Q25 and MiXCR, keeping productive beta chains. Every distinct CDR3 protein forms one entry, paired with its most common genes and DNA. For this entry, the V and J calls and clone size follow TCRdb and not the study's own pipeline. The sample includes under 250,000 distinct CDR3 sequences, with approximately 10% observed a single time. About 2.8% of the sample belongs to the ten largest clones. From the cysteine through the phenylalanine, the CDR3 covers 15 amino acids. CDR3 DNA is the only sequence kept; it has 45 bases, read in frame from the first base. According to the germline V gene, CDR1 reads KGHSH and CDR2 reads LQKENI. A distance of 9 bases separates the germline ends of V and J, which lose 2 bases and 0 bases respectively.

The chain is encoded by TRBV18 joined to TRBJ2-3; the D gene is perhaps TRBD1 or TRBD2, each of them matching over 6 bases. Sequenced material: blood, either unsorted or a sorted T cell fraction (not recorded which). The sequence came from a male donor with ankylosing spondylitis or in good health (not recorded which). The sequenced DNA: TGTGCCAGCTCACCATGGGGGGCTAGCACAGATACGCAGTATTTT. This sequence encodes CASSPWGASTDTQYF.